Listed below are T cell receptor beta chains from one sample, sequenced in a study of cytomegalovirus exposure and HLA in healthy donors. Profiling relied on immunoSEQ multiplex PCR, and the TCRdb table lists in-frame clones only, not all of them. The sample lists about 110,000 clones; roughly 13% were seen once. The sample was PBMCs. The receptors derive from a middle-aged man in good health and CMV-seropositive. Both conserved end residues are part of each CDR3. A D gene is named only where the DNA matches it firmly. Clone size appears in some rows only: once, few, many, or a class for an expanded clone.

CDR3nt: TGTGCCAGCAGCGCTCCCCAAGGGAGCAGCACAGATACGCAGTATTTT
CDR3aa: CASSAPQGSSTDTQYF
v_gene: TRBV9
abundance: few
d_gene: .
j_gene: TRBJ2-3

CDR3nt: TGTGCCTACAACCCGACAGGGCATGGAAACACCATATATTTT
CDR3aa: CAYNPTGHGNTIYF
v_gene: TRBV30
abundance: few
d_gene: TRBD1
j_gene: TRBJ1-3

CDR3nt: TGCAGCGTCGACTATTATGAAGAGACCCAGTACTTC
CDR3aa: CSVDYYEETQYF
v_gene: TRBV29-1
abundance: few
d_gene: .
j_gene: TRBJ2-5

CDR3nt: TGTGCCAGCAGCTTAAGGCGCGGGAGTGGTGAATACGAGCAGTACTTC
CDR3aa: CASSLRRGSGEYEQYF
v_gene: TRBV7-8
abundance: few
d_gene: TRBD2
j_gene: TRBJ2-7

CDR3nt: TGCGCCAGCAGTTCTATCACTAGTTCCGAGCAGTACTTC
CDR3aa: CASSSITSSEQYF
v_gene: TRBV5-1
abundance: few
d_gene: .
j_gene: TRBJ2-7

CDR3nt: TGTGCCATCCAGAGTGTAGCGGGATACAATGAGCAGTTCTTC
CDR3aa: CAIQSVAGYNEQFF
v_gene: TRBV10-3
abundance: .
d_gene: TRBD2
j_gene: TRBJ2-1

CDR3nt: TGTGCCAGCAGCTTTAACAGTGCTGGAAACACCATATATTTT
CDR3aa: CASSFNSAGNTIYF
v_gene: TRBV7-2
abundance: .
d_gene: .
j_gene: TRBJ1-3

CDR3nt: TGTGCCAGCAGTTCAAATAGCGGGAGGCCCTACAATGAGCAGTTCTTC
CDR3aa: CASSSNSGRPYNEQFF
v_gene: TRBV2
abundance: few
d_gene: TRBD2
j_gene: TRBJ2-1

CDR3nt: TGTGCCAGCAGTTACCAGACAGGGTACTACCAAGAGACCCAGTACTTC
CDR3aa: CASSYQTGYYQETQYF
v_gene: TRBV6-5
abundance: .
d_gene: TRBD1
j_gene: TRBJ2-5

CDR3nt: TGTGCCAGCAGGGATTCAGGGTTGTACGAGCAGTACTTC
CDR3aa: CASRDSGLYEQYF
v_gene: TRBV28
abundance: .
d_gene: .
j_gene: TRBJ2-7